These 16 T cell receptor beta chains were sequenced from one sample in a study of blood T cell repertoires in COVID-19. The method was immunoSEQ multiplex PCR; TCRdb's version includes in-frame clones alone and lacks a portion of them. This table holds about 61,000 clones, 90% to 95% found once. Sequencing was carried out using peripheral blood. These receptors all come from a human donor in a cohort sampled during active COVID-19.

The V and J genes are TRBV5-6 and TRBJ2-3; D gene ambiguous. Germline V gene lookup returns CDR1 SGHDT and CDR2 YYEEEE. This CDR3 region has 14 residues. The V and J ends lost 3 bases and 3 bases respectively, with 11 bases between them. The CDR3 loop reads CASSSNHYTDTQYF. For the CDR3, the DNA is TGTGCCAGCAGCTCCAATCACTATACAGATACGCAGTATTTT.

The chain links TRBV7-2 to TRBJ2-3, with 7 bases lining up with TRBD2. Germline V gives CDR1 SGHTA, CDR2 FQGNSA. V lost 1 base, J lost 1 base, and 5 bases stayed unmatched. This CDR3 spans 16 amino acids. The CDR3 DNA follows: TGTGCCAGCAGCTTAGGTCTCGCGGGGGGCACAGATACGCAGTATTTT. It encodes CASSLGLAGGTDTQYF.

The chain couples TRBV9 to TRBJ2-1; 9 positions agree with TRBD2. Trimming at V came to 1 base and at J to 7 bases, leaving 12 bases not matched to a gene. CDR3 length equals 17 residues. Germline V CDR1 and CDR2: SGDLS, YYNGEE. The CDR3 DNA reads as TGTGCCAGCAGCGTAACCCCGATAGGGCTAGCGGGAAATGAGCAGTTCTTC. It translates to CASSVTPIGLAGNEQFF.

The chain recombines TRBV3-1 (or the pseudogene TRBV3-2) with TRBJ1-5; D gene ambiguous. CDR1 is LGHDT, CDR2 YNNKEL, per germline (reference sequence). V lost 4 bases, J lost 4 bases, and 11 bases lay in between. This CDR3 spans 14 amino acids. CDR3 sequence: CASSRRPGNQPQHF. CDR3 nucleotide sequence: TGTGCCAGCAGCCGGAGACCGGGGAATCAGCCCCAGCATTTT.

The V and J genes are TRBV15 and TRBJ2-5; TRBD1 matches at 11 bases. Germline CDR1 is LNHNV and CDR2 is YYDKDF (reference sequence). J lost 5 bases, V lost 5 bases, and 13 bases had no gene match. CDR3 length: 17 amino acids. CDR3 DNA sequence: TGTGCCACCAGCCGAGGCGAACCGGGACAGGGGGTGGAGACCCAGTACTTC. Translation gives CATSRGEPGQGVETQYF.

The J gene is TRBJ2-3, the V gene TRBV28, with 7 bases that match TRBD2. With 1 base clipped from V and 8 bases from J, the junction kept 9 bases outside the gene matches. The CDR3 loop spans 15 amino acids. Germline lookup yields CDR1 MDHEN and CDR2 SYDVKM. CDR3 coding DNA: TGTGCCAGCAGTTTATTGAGGGGCTCGGGGGGTACGCAGTATTTT. It yields the protein CASSLLRGSGGTQYF.

The V and J genes are TRBV28 and TRBJ2-4, with D possibly TRBD1 on 6 matching bases. V lost 3 bases, J lost 1 base, and 13 bases lay in between. Germline values: CDR1 MDHEN, CDR2 SYDVKM. This CDR3 has 16 amino acids. The CDR3 here is CASSFSGAVAKNIQYF. The CDR3, as DNA: TGTGCCAGCAGTTTCTCAGGGGCGGTGGCCAAAAACATTCAGTACTTC.

V usage is TRBV5-1 and J usage is TRBJ2-2, with D unclear. Trimming cost V 2 bases and J 3 bases, with 5 bases left between them. The CDR3 length is 13 residues. Germline V gives CDR1 SGHRS, CDR2 YFSETQ. CDR3 amino acids: CASSFADTGELFF. The CDR3 DNA is TGCGCCAGCAGCTTTGCAGACACCGGGGAGCTGTTTTTT.

The chain joins TRBV7-2 to TRBJ2-7, with 9 nucleotides matching TRBD2. The CDR3 has 13 residues. Germline lookup yields CDR1 SGHTA and CDR2 FQGNSA. Unmatched junction bases numbered 1, after V lost 5 bases and J lost 2 bases. The CDR3 sequence: CASSRTSAYEQYF. The CDR3 region has the DNA TGTGCCAGCAGCCGGACTAGCGCCTACGAGCAGTACTTC.

This chain joins TRBV3-1 (or the pseudogene TRBV3-2) and TRBJ1-5; possibly TRBD1 for D (5 bases). Germline assignment: CDR1 LGHDT and CDR2 YNNKEL (reference sequence). The CDR3 contains 13 residues. With 0 bases removed from V and 9 bases from J, the gap between germline ends came to 9 bases. CDR3 residues: CASSQDRQPPQHF. CDR3 nucleotide sequence: TGTGCCAGCAGCCAAGATCGACAGCCGCCCCAGCATTTT.

V usage is TRBV6-5 and J usage is TRBJ2-1; 9 nucleotides match TRBD2. The germline V gene encodes CDR1 MNHEY and CDR2 SVGAGI. Trimming removed 2 bases from V and 7 bases from J; junction bases left unmatched: 6. This CDR3 comprises 15 residues. CDR3 nucleotide sequence: TGTGCCAGCAGTTACAGTGGCGGGAGGGGGAATGAGCAGTTCTTC. This codes for CASSYSGGRGNEQFF.

The rearrangement joins TRBV28 to TRBJ1-3; possible D gene TRBD1, 6 bases. The CDR3 has 17 residues. Looked up from germline, CDR1 is MDHEN and CDR2 is SYDVKM. Trimming pared 2 bases from V and 2 bases from J, leaving 16 bases between. CDR3 nucleotide sequence: TGTGCCAGCAGTTTACCCGAGGGGGATTTAACTGGAAACACCATATATTTT. It yields the protein CASSLPEGDLTGNTIYF. Variable domain in full (rest from reference TRBV28 and TRBJ1-3): DVKVTQSSRYLVKRTGEKVFLECVQDMDHENMFWYRQDPGLGLRLIYFSYDVKMKEKGDIPEGYSVSREKKERFSLILESASTNQTSMYLCASSLPEGDLTGNTIYFGEGSWLTVV.

The chain carries TRBV12-5 and TRBJ2-7, with a weak D call TRBD2 (6 bases). The CDR3 spans 13 residues. Looked up from germline, CDR1 is LGHNT and CDR2 is FRNRAP. The V end lost 1 base, the J end lost 7 bases, and 11 bases lay between the germline ends. The CDR3 coding sequence is TGTGCTAGTGGTTTGGCGGGAGCGAGAGAGCAGTACTTC. Translated: CASGLAGAREQYF.

The chain employs TRBV10-3 and TRBJ2-2; 8 bases fit TRBD1. Germline V gene data show CDR1 as ENHRY and CDR2 as SYGVKD. The CDR3 is 16 amino acids. The junction had 8 bases not matched to a gene; V was cut back by 8 bases and J by 0 bases. The CDR3 nucleotides are TGTGCCATCTCTGGGACAGGCACACCGAACACCGGGGAGCTGTTTTTT. It translates to CAISGTGTPNTGELFF.

The gene calls are TRBV19 and TRBJ1-5; D is undetermined. Trimming took off 1 base at V and 3 bases at J, with 7 bases between the two ends. The germline V gene encodes CDR1 LNHDA and CDR2 SQIVND (reference sequence). CDR3 length equals 14 residues. CDR3 residues: CASSIVASNQPQHF. CDR3 DNA: TGTGCCAGTAGTATAGTGGCTTCCAATCAGCCCCAGCATTTT.

This clone appeared a single time. V is TRBV4-3 and J is TRBJ1-6; TRBD1 might be the D (5 bases). The V and J ends lost 8 bases and 7 bases respectively, with 15 bases between them. In germline, CDR1 is LGHNA, CDR2 YSLEER. The CDR3 runs 14 residues. CDR3 sequence (DNA): TGCGCCAGCGGGAGGGGTCTGAGGAATTCACCCCTCCACTTT. Translation gives CASGRGLRNSPLHF.